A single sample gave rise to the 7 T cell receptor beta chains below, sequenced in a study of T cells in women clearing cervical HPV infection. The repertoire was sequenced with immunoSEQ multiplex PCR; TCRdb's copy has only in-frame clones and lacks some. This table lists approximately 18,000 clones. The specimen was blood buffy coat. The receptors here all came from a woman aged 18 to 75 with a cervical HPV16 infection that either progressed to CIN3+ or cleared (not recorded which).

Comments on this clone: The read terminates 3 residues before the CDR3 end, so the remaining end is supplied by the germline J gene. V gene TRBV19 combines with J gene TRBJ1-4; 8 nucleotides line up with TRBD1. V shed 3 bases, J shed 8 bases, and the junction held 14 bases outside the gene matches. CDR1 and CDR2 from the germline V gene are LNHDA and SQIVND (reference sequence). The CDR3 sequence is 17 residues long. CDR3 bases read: TGTGCCAGTAGTATTGTCCAGGGGGCTGCGGTAAGAGAAAAA. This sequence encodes CASSIVQGAAVREK. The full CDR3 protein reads CASSIVQGAAVREKLFF.

The CDR3 is CASSRDRVANEKLFF. The CDR3 bases that were read are TGTGCCAGCAGTCGGGACAGGGTTGCTAATGAAAAA. The chain uses TRBV28 and TRBJ1-4; 9 bases line up with TRBD1. The read finishes 3 residues shy of the CDR3 end, and the germline J gene is used to complete it. Looked up from germline, CDR1 is MDHEN and CDR2 is SYDVKM. J was trimmed by 3 bases and V by 5 bases; bases with no gene match: 4. The CDR3 is 15 residues long. Complete variable domain (other parts from reference TRBV28 and TRBJ1-4): DVKVTQSSRYLVKRTGEKVFLECVQDMDHENMFWYRQDPGLGLRLIYFSYDVKMKEKGDIPEGYSVSREKKERFSLILESASTNQTSMYLCASSRDRVANEKLFFGSGTQLSVL.

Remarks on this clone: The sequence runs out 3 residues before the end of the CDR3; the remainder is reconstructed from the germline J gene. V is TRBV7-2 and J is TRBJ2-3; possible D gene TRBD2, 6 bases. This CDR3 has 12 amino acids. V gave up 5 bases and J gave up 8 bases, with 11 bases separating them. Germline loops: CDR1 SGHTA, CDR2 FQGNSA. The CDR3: CASSPDGGTQYF. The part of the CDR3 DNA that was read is TGTGCCAGCAGCCCCGACGGGGGTACG.

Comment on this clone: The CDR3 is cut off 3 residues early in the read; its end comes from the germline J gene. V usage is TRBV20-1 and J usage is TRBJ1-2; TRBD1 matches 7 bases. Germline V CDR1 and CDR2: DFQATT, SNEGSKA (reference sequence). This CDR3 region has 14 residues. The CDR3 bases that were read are TGCAGTGCTAGGACTATCGACAGGGCCTCGTTC. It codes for CSARTIDRASF. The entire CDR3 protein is CSARTIDRASFYTF.

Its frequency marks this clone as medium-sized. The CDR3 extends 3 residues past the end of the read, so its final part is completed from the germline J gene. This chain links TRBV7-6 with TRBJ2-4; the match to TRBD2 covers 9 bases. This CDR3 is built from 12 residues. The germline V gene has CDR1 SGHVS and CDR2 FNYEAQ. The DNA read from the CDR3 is TGTGCCAGCAGCTTGGCTAGCGGGGAT. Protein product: CASSLASGD. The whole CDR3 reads CASSLASGDQYF. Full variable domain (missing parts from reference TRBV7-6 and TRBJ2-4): GAGVSQSPRYKVTKRGQDVALRCDPISGHVSLYWYRQALGQGPEFLTYFNYEAQQDKSGLPNDRFSAERPEGSISTLTIQRTEQRDSAMYRCASSLASGDQYFGAGTRLSVL.

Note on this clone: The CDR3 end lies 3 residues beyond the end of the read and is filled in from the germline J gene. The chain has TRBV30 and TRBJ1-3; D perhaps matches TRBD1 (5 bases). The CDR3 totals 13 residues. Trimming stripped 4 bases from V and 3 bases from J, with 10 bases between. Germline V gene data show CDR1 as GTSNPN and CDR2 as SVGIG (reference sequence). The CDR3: CAWMEGNGNTIYF. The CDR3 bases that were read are TGTGCCTGGATGGAGGGGAATGGAAACACC.

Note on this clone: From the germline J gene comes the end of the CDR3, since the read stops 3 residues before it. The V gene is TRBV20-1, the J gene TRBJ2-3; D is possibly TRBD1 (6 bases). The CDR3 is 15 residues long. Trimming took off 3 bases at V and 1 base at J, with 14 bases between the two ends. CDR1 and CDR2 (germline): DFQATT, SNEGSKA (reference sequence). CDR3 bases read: TGCAGTGCTAGTCCACAGGGTGCAGGCACAGATACG. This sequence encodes CSASPQGAGTDT. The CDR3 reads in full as CSASPQGAGTDTQYF.